This section outlines one T cell receptor beta chain sequence together with its context. The sample holds many counts of this clonotype. This clone's antigen is unknown. Base qualities were left out, and no much larger clone turns up one base away. V is shortened by 8 bases, J by 6 bases, and the region joining them spans 14 bases. From the germline V gene, CDR1 is KGHSH and CDR2 is LQKENI. From the cysteine up to the phenylalanine, the CDR3 has a length of 13 residues. This entry keeps only the CDR3 DNA: 39 bases, framed from base 1. The sample belongs to a study of T cells in Graves' hyperthyroidism and ophthalmopathy (dated by TCRdb to the late 2010s). A note on the overall study: Peripheral blood samples were taken at initial diagnosis, before any treatment was given. In six Graves' hyperthyroidism patients, the study also compared T-cell repertoires from thyroid tissue with T-cell repertoires from blood. To identify distinguishing TCR V-J signatures, a discovery cohort of 95 to 100 patients was used, comprising 43 with Graves' ophthalmopathy and 57 with stable Graves' hyperthyroidism. Following sampling, methimazole starting at 30 mg daily was given to hyperthyroidism patients, and high-dose intravenous methylprednisolone was given to ophthalmopathy patients. Whether ophthalmopathy could be predicted prospectively was tested in an independent validation cohort made up of approximately 19 hyperthyroidism patients plus 17 patients who later progressed to ophthalmopathy. TCR Vbeta CDR3 sequencing of 120 to 150 peripheral blood samples (43 ophthalmopathy, 75 or so hyperthyroidism and some 17 progressor patients) is reported in the paper. For training and testing, the 80 to 100 patients in the discovery cohort were randomly divided in a 7:3 ratio.

The TCR beta CDR3 regions were amplified from RNA transcripts. For the first round of RT-PCR on the TCR CDR3, the HTBI primer set was used together with the Qiagen OneStep RT-PCR kit. The libraries were constructed in a second round of multiplex PCR and then size-selected and purified. Paired-end sequencing of the libraries was performed with 100 bp reads on an Illumina HiSeq2000. Processing in the source paper ran as follows. SOAPnuke was used to process the raw data, throwing out any read that contained adapters or uncalled bases, had a mean Phred below 15, or lacked an exact constant-primer or identifier match. COPE v1.2.5 was used to merge high-quality paired reads, and clonotypes were defined as unique nucleotide sequences. Clonotypes were aligned to IMGT TRBV, TRBD and TRBJ reference segments using MiTCR v1.1. Only V-J combinations with frequency above 0.0001, covering 99.2% of repertoires, were analysed. The TCS score was defined as F50 (clonal expansion) divided by E x V (chaos), with BLOSUM62-based TCRdist calculated between CDR3 peptides within each V-J. Welch's t-statistics and random forest reduced 514 V-J features to roughly 13, which were used in a naive Bayes classifier (R e1071). Using fastp trimming at Q25 and MiXCR clonotype assembly, TCRdb reanalyzed the public sequencing data and kept in-frame beta chains. Duplicate CDR3 protein sequences are folded into a single record with the most common DNA and genes. The V and J calls reflect TCRdb's pipeline rather than the authors' work. A total of some 700,000 distinct CDR3 sequences appear in this sample, around 15% of them only once. Of the sample, roughly 15% falls within the top ten clones.

A patient counted as having stable Graves' hyperthyroidism if no progression to ophthalmopathy occurred over 18 months of follow-up. Hyperthyroidism patients were newly diagnosed, had a disease duration of under 2 months, and were aged 18 to 65 years. Any patient with an uncontrolled infection, another autoimmune disease, pregnancy or lactation was excluded. Diagnoses were based on clinical symptoms, serum thyroxine and TRAb, thyroid ultrasound and orbital computed tomography. PBMCs were isolated from about 10 ml of fresh peripheral blood by Ficoll-Paque density gradient centrifugation. Total RNA was extracted using Trizol reagent, and RNA quality was assessed on an Agilent 2100 Bioanalyzer. The paper as a whole reports these results and caveats: In validation, progression to ophthalmopathy was predicted by the model with 70% to 71% sensitivity and 72.22% specificity, a median of 6.5 months before onset. Most expanded thyroid clonotypes (frequency above 0.001) were also detected in blood, a finding suggesting that blood repertoires may reflect thyroid immune responses. Ophthalmopathy was separated from stable hyperthyroidism by a 13 V-J signature model, with about 88% sensitivity and 81% to 83% specificity obtained in cross-validation and 80%/75% obtained in testing. Sample size was not statistically predetermined, and investigators were not blinded to group allocation.

Sequenced: blood. The chain links TRBV18 with TRBJ2-1, with an unclear D gene assignment. The TCR sequence derives from a man aged 50 to 59 with Graves' hyperthyroidism. The CDR3 protein: CASRLGLGNEQFF. The sequence in DNA is TGTGCCAGCCGCCTTGGTCTGGGCAATGAGCAGTTCTTC.